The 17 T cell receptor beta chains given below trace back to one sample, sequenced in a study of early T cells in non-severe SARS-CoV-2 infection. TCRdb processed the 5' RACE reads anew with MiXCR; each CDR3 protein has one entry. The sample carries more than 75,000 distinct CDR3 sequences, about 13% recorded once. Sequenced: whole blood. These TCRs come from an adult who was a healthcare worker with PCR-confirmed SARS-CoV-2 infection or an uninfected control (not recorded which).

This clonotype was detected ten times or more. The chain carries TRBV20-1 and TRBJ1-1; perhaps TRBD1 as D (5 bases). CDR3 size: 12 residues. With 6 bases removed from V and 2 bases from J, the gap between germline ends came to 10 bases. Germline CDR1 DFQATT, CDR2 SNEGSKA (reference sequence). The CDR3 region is CSAAGINTEAFF. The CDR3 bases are TGCAGTGCGGCAGGGATAAACACTGAAGCTTTCTTT.

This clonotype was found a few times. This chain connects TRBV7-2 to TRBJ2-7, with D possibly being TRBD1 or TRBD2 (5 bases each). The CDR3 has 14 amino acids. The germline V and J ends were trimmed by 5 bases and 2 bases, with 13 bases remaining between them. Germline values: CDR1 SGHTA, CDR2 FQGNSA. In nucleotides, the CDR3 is TGTGCCAGCAGCCGGCCCGGGACCCCCTACGAGCAGTACTTC. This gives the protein CASSRPGTPYEQYF.

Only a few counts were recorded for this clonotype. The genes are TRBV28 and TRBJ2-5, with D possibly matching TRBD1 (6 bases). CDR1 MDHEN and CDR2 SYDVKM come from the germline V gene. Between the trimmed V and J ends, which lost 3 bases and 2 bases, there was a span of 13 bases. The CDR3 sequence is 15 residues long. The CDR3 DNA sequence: TGTGCCAGCAGTTTCGTAGGGGACAATCAAGAGACCCAGTACTTC. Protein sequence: CASSFVGDNQETQYF.

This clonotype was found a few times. The CDR3 DNA reads as TGTGCCACCCGTAGCGGGGGGGCCGGAGAGACCCAGTACTTC. Its protein product is CATRSGGAGETQYF. V usage is TRBV6-5 and J usage is TRBJ2-5; the match to TRBD2 covers 11 bases. Germline V gives CDR1 MNHEY, CDR2 SVGAGI. The CDR3 has 14 residues. Unmatched junction bases numbered 8, after V lost 10 bases and J lost 4 bases.

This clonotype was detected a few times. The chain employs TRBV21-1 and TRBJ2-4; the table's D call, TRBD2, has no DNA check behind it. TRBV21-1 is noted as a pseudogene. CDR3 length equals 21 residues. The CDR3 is CASSVKIVRLAGLLAKNIQYF. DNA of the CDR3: TGTGCCAGCTCGGTGAAAATTGTGCGACTAGCGGGGCTGCTAGCCAAAAACATTCAGTACTTC.

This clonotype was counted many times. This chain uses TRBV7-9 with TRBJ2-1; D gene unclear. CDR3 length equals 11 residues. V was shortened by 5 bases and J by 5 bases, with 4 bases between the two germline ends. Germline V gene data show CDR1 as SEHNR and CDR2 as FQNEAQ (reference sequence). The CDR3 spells CASSQDNEQFF. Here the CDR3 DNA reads TGTGCCAGCAGCCAAGACAATGAGCAGTTCTTC.

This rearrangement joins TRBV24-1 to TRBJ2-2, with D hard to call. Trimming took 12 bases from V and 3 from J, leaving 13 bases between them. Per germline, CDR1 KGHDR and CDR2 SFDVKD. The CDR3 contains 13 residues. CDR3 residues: CAAEDTYTGELFF. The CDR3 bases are TGTGCCGCCGAAGACACCTACACCGGGGAGCTGTTTTTT.

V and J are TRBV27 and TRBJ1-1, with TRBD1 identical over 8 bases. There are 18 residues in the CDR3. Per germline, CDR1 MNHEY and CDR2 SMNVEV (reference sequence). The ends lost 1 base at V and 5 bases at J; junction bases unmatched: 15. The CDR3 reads CASSLFGIQGARGTEAFF. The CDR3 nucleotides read TGTGCCAGCAGTTTATTTGGGATTCAGGGGGCCCGGGGGACTGAAGCTTTCTTT.

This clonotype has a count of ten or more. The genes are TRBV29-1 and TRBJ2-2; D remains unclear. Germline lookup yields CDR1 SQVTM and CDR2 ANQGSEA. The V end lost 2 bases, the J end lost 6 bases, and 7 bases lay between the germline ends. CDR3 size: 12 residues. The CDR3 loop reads CSVESRPGELFF. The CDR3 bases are TGCAGCGTTGAATCGCGCCCCGGGGAGCTGTTTTTT.

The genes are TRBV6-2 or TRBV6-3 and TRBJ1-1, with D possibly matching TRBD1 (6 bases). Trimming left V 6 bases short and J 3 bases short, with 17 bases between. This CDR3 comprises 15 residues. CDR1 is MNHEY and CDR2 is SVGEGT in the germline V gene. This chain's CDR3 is CASRPSIGGYTEAFF. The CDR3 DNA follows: TGTGCCAGCAGACCCTCTATAGGGGGTTACACTGAAGCTTTCTTT.

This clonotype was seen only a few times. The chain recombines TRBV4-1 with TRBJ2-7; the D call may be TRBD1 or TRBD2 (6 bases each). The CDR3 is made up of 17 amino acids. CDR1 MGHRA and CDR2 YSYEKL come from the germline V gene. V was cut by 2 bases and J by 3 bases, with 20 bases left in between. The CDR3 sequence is CASSQPVGASDYYEQYF. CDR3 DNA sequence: TGCGCCAGCAGCCAACCCGTGGGGGCTAGCGACTACTACGAGCAGTACTTC.

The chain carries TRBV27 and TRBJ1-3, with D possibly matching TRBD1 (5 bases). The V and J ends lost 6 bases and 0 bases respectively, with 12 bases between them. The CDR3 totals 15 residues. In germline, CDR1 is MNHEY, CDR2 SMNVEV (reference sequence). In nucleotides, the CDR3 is TGTGCCAGCAGGATGGACACTAGCTCTGGAAACACCATATATTTT. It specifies CASRMDTSSGNTIYF.

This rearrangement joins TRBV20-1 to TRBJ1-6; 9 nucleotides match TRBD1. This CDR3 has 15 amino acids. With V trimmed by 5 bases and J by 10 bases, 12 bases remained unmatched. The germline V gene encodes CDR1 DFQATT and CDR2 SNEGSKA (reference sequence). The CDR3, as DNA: TGCAGTGCTTTCGTTCCGGGACAGGGCGTATCACCCCTCCACTTT. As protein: CSAFVPGQGVSPLHF.

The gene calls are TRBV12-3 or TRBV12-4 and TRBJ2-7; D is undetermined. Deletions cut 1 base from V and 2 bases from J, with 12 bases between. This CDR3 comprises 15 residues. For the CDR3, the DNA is TGTGCCAGCAGTTTAGGGGCAGGCCAAACCTACGAGCAGTACTTC. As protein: CASSLGAGQTYEQYF.

The CDR3 DNA sequence: TGCAGCGGCGGGGCGGGAGTCCGGACAGATACGCAGTATTTT. It yields the protein CSGGAGVRTDTQYF. J is TRBJ2-3 and V is TRBV29-1, with 7 bases identical to TRBD2. Trimming at V came to 7 bases and at J to 3 bases, leaving 10 bases not matched to a gene. The CDR3 spans 14 residues. From germline, CDR1 is SQVTM and CDR2 ANQGSEA.

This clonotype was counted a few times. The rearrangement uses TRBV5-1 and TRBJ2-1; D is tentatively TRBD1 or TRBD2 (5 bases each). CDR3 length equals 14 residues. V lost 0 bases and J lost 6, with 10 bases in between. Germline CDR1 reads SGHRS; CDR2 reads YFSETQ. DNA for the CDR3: TGCGCCAGCAGCTTGGGGCAGGGACCCAATGAGCAGTTCTTC. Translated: CASSLGQGPNEQFF.

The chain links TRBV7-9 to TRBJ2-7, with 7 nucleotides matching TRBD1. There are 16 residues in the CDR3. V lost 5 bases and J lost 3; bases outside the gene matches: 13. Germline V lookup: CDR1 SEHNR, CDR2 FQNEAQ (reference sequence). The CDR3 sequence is CASSPRPAQGDYEQYF. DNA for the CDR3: TGTGCCAGCAGCCCCCGGCCGGCGCAGGGGGACTACGAGCAGTACTTC. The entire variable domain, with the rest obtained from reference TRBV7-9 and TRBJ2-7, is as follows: DTGVSQNPRHKITKRGQNVTFRCDPISEHNRLYWYRQTLGQGPEFLTYFQNEAQLEKSRLLSDRFSAERPKGSFSTLEIQRTEQGDSAMYLCASSPRPAQGDYEQYFGPGTRLTVT.